Following are 31 T cell receptor beta chains from one sample sequenced in a study of cytomegalovirus exposure and HLA in healthy donors. 13 Jbeta primers and 60 Vbeta primers were used for the PCR. The repertoire was sequenced with immunoSEQ multiplex PCR; TCRdb's copy has only in-frame clones and lacks some. Of 85,000 to 120,000 clones listed, approximately 80% were seen once; the top ten hold more than 1.5%. Sequencing was carried out using PBMCs. All receptors derive from a man in his fifties in good health and CMV-seronegative.

The chain uses TRBV7-2 and TRBJ2-1; the match to TRBD2 covers 10 bases. From germline, CDR1 is SGHTA and CDR2 FQGNSA. The junction had 13 bases not matched to a gene; V was cut back by 5 bases and J by 3 bases. The CDR3 runs 18 residues. In nucleotides, the CDR3 is TGTGCCAGCAGCCCCCCGAGGGGTAGCGGGGGGTTCTACAATGAGCAGTTCTTC. Protein: CASSPPRGSGGFYNEQFF.

This clone has only a few counts. V and J are TRBV19 and TRBJ2-3, with D possibly matching TRBD2 (5 bases). Germline values: CDR1 LNHDA, CDR2 SQIVND (reference sequence). V was clipped by 7 bases and J by 0 bases, with 14 bases between them. The CDR3 runs to 15 residues. CDR3 loop: CASKARGASTDTQYF. The CDR3 DNA reads as TGTGCCAGTAAGGCCCGGGGTGCTAGCACAGATACGCAGTATTTT.

This chain links TRBV6-5 with TRBJ2-2; perhaps TRBD2 as D (7 bases). In germline, CDR1 is MNHEY, CDR2 SVGAGI. The CDR3 runs 15 residues. V was cut by 2 bases and J by 5 bases, with 12 bases left in between. CDR3 bases: TGTGCCAGCAGTTACGTCGGGGGGCTAACCGGGGAGCTGTTTTTT. This gives the protein CASSYVGGLTGELFF.

This CDR3 is CARDTGNYGYTF. Here the CDR3 DNA reads TGTGCCAGAGATACAGGGAACTATGGCTACACCTTC. The chain couples TRBV28 to TRBJ1-2; D may be TRBD1 (6 bases). This CDR3 spans 12 amino acids. V was clipped by 9 bases and J by 2 bases, with 10 bases between them. Germline CDR1 reads MDHEN; CDR2 reads SYDVKM.

The rearrangement uses TRBV7-2 and TRBJ1-5; possible D gene TRBD1, 5 bases. The germline V gene has CDR1 SGHTA and CDR2 FQGNSA. With 5 bases removed from V and 1 base from J, the gap between germline ends came to 12 bases. CDR3 length: 15 residues. CDR3 protein: CASSRQYSSNQPQHF. CDR3 nucleotide sequence: TGTGCCAGCAGCCGACAGTATTCAAGCAATCAGCCCCAGCATTTT.

This clone was recorded a few times. The rearrangement joins TRBV28 to TRBJ1-2; TRBD1 matches at 9 bases. This CDR3 is 12 amino acids long. Trimming removed 11 bases from V and 7 bases from J; junction bases left unmatched: 8. The germline gives CDR1 MDHEN, CDR2 SYDVKM. The CDR3 DNA sequence: TGTGCCGTGGACAGGGGAGCAAGTGGCTACACCTTC. Translated: CAVDRGASGYTF.

The V and J genes are TRBV4-3 and TRBJ1-1; 7 bases map to TRBD1. This CDR3 is 14 amino acids long. Germline V gives CDR1 LGHNA, CDR2 YSLEER. The V and J ends lost 4 bases and 9 bases, in that order; junction bases with no gene match: 11. The CDR3 DNA reads as TGCGCCAGCAGCCTTGGGACAGCTGATTTAAAAGCTTTCTTT. Translating it yields CASSLGTADLKAFF.

The table lists this clone with a few counts. The chain joins TRBV5-4 to TRBJ2-6; TRBD1 aligns across 9 bases. V lost 4 bases to trimming and J lost 0 bases; unmatched junction nucleotides: 5. This CDR3 is built from 17 residues. CDR1 is SGHNT and CDR2 is YYREEE in the germline V gene (reference sequence). The DNA for the CDR3 is TGTGCCAGCAGCCCCGGGACAGGGAACTCTGGGGCCAACGTCCTGACTTTC. The encoded protein is CASSPGTGNSGANVLTF.

Points on this clone: The same CDR3 is also encoded by other DNA sequences in this sample. J is TRBJ2-5 and V is TRBV4-2, with 10 bases identical to TRBD2. The CDR3 spans 15 residues. Germline loops: CDR1 LGHNA, CDR2 YNFKEQ. J lost 2 bases, V lost 1 base, and 1 base had no gene match. The CDR3 DNA follows: TGTGCCAGCAGCCAAGGGACTAGCGGACAAGAGACCCAGTACTTC. Its protein product is CASSQGTSGQETQYF.

The chain recombines TRBV5-1 with TRBJ1-4; tentatively, D is TRBD1 (6 bases). Trimming shortened V by 4 bases and J by 8 bases, and 15 bases separated the two germline ends. There are 14 residues in the CDR3. Germline loops: CDR1 SGHRS, CDR2 YFSETQ. CDR3 amino acids: CASSPGGGGEKLFF. DNA of the CDR3: TGCGCCAGCAGCCCCGGGGGGGGCGGCGAAAAACTGTTTTTT.

The V call is TRBV5-1, the J call TRBJ2-7, with 7 bases fitting TRBD1. The CDR3 is 15 amino acids. Per the germline V gene, CDR1 is SGHRS and CDR2 is YFSETQ. The J segment lost 2 bases and the V segment lost 0 bases, leaving 5 bases of the junction unmatched. The CDR3 DNA sequence: TGCGCCAGCAGCTTGGGGGCAGGGGGAACCTACGAGCAGTACGTC. It codes for CASSLGAGGTYEQYV.

The V call is TRBV7-9, the J call TRBJ2-1, with 9 nucleotides matching TRBD2. The CDR3 sequence is 14 residues long. Per the germline V gene, CDR1 is SEHNR and CDR2 is FQNEAQ (reference sequence). Losses at the gene ends were 5 bases for V and 5 bases for J; bases not matched to a gene: 4. DNA of the CDR3: TGTGCCAGCAGCATTAGCGGGGGCCACAATGAGCAGTTCTTC. As protein: CASSISGGHNEQFF.

The chain recombines TRBV13 with TRBJ1-2, with D possibly being TRBD1 (6 bases). The germline V gene has CDR1 PRHDT and CDR2 FYEKMQ (reference sequence). The CDR3 has 12 amino acids. Trimming removed 5 bases at V and 6 bases at J, with 10 bases between. The CDR3 DNA reads as TGTGCCAGCAGCGAAGGGGGTAATGGCTACACCTTC. Its protein product is CASSEGGNGYTF.

V is TRBV18 and J is TRBJ2-5; D unclear. The CDR3 is made up of 14 amino acids. V dropped 3 bases and J dropped 5 bases, with 13 bases sitting between them. Per germline, CDR1 KGHSH and CDR2 LQKENI. As DNA, the CDR3 is TGTGCCAGCTCACCCGAGTCCATCCTCGAGACCCAGTACTTC. Protein: CASSPESILETQYF.

The chain employs TRBV9 and TRBJ2-7; D perhaps matches TRBD1 (6 bases). Germline CDR1 is SGDLS and CDR2 is YYNGEE. Trimming left V 4 bases short and J 6 bases short, with 14 bases between. The CDR3 length is 13 residues. For the CDR3, the DNA is TGTGCCAGCAGCCGAACCGACAGGAGCGAGCAGTACTTC. It specifies CASSRTDRSEQYF.

This clone was counted between two and nine times. The junction departs from the called germline gene at one end, perhaps through a read error. The V call is TRBV18, the J call TRBJ2-3, with 7 bases aligning to TRBD1. CDR3 length: 16 residues. Germline values: CDR1 KGHSH, CDR2 LQKENI. The CDR3 nucleotides read TGTGCCAGCACCCGGGCGACAGGGCTTAGCACAGATACGCCGTATTTT. Translation: CASTRATGLSTDTPYF.

The V call is TRBV30, the J call TRBJ1-5, with a possible D match to TRBD1 (5 bases). Germline V gene data show CDR1 as GTSNPN and CDR2 as SVGIG (reference sequence). Between the trimmed V and J ends, which lost 4 bases and 4 bases, there was a span of 14 bases. The CDR3 consists of 14 residues. CDR3 protein: CAWTVGEGNQPQHF. DNA for the CDR3: TGTGCCTGGACAGTGGGGGAGGGTAATCAGCCCCAGCATTTT.

The J gene is TRBJ2-2, the V gene TRBV7-9, with a weak D call TRBD1 (6 bases). CDR3 length: 15 amino acids. Germline loops: CDR1 SEHNR, CDR2 FQNEAQ (reference sequence). The V and J ends lost 1 base and 6 bases respectively, with 12 bases between them. DNA for the CDR3: TGTGCCAGCAGCTTAGGGGTAGGGACACCCGGGGAGCTGTTTTTT. It codes for CASSLGVGTPGELFF.

The chain couples TRBV23-1 to TRBJ2-5; D is ambiguous. TRBV23-1 is an ORF, and what it does is uncertain. The V gene lost 0 bases and the J gene lost 5 bases, with 13 bases spanning the gap. CDR3 length equals 15 residues. The CDR3 sequence: CASSQSLATRETQYF. DNA of the CDR3: TGCGCCAGCAGTCAATCGTTGGCGACCAGGGAGACCCAGTACTTC.

The rearrangement joins TRBV19 to TRBJ2-1, with D perhaps TRBD2 (7 bases). Trimming removed 7 bases at V and 0 bases at J, with 25 bases between. CDR1 is LNHDA and CDR2 is SQIVND in the germline V gene (reference sequence). The CDR3 has 19 amino acids. The CDR3 DNA follows: TGTGCCAGTACTCCTGGGGGCACTAGCGTAAGGAGCTCCTACAATGAGCAGTTCTTC. It yields the protein CASTPGGTSVRSSYNEQFF.

V gene TRBV28 combines with J gene TRBJ2-7; D gene unclear. The CDR3 runs to 14 residues. Germline CDR1 MDHEN, CDR2 SYDVKM. V lost 4 bases and J 2 bases, leaving 12 bases between the germline ends. DNA for the CDR3: TGTGCCAGCAGTTCACCACAGAGCACCTACGAGCAGTACGTC. Its translation is CASSSPQSTYEQYV.

The chain has TRBV6-1 and TRBJ2-7; D perhaps matches TRBD2 (7 bases). The germline V gene has CDR1 MNHNS and CDR2 SASEGT. The CDR3 covers 14 residues. Trimming stripped 2 bases from V and 4 bases from J, with 12 bases between. DNA of the CDR3: TGTGCCAGCAGTGAAAGGGGGGGGCCGTACGAGCAGTACGTC. It yields the protein CASSERGGPYEQYV.

The rearrangement joins TRBV4-1 to TRBJ2-3; no definite D call. The CDR3 sequence is 12 residues long. V was clipped by 1 base and J by 5 bases, with 4 bases between them. The germline V gene has CDR1 MGHRA and CDR2 YSYEKL. CDR3 nucleotide sequence: TGCGCCAGCAGCCAAGTTATAGATACGCAGTATTTT. This translates into CASSQVIDTQYF.

The rearrangement joins TRBV12-5 to TRBJ2-4; 9 nucleotides line up with TRBD2. After removal of 3 bases from V and 10 bases from J, the junction contained 10 bases not matched to a gene. The CDR3 length is 15 residues. CDR1 and CDR2 (germline): LGHNT, FRNRAP. CDR3 DNA sequence: TGTGCTAGTGGTTTCTTCGCGGGGGGGGTTACTATTCAGTACTTC. Its translation: CASGFFAGGVTIQYF. Full variable domain (outside the CDR3, taken from reference TRBV12-5 and TRBJ2-4): DARVTQTPRHKVTEMGQEVTMRCQPILGHNTVFWYRQTMMQGLELLAYFRNRAPLDDSGMPKDRFSAEMPDATLATLKIQPSEPRDSAVYFCASGFFAGGVTIQYFGAGTRLSVL.

The gene calls are TRBV29-1 and TRBJ1-2; 7 bases agree with TRBD1. Per the germline V gene, CDR1 is SQVTM and CDR2 is ANQGSEA. Germline trimming cut 7 bases from V and 4 bases from J; bases unmatched to any gene: 9. The CDR3 runs 13 residues. As DNA, the CDR3 is TGCAGCGCTCGGGACAGATCCTCCTATGGCTACACCTTC. Protein product: CSARDRSSYGYTF.

The genes are TRBV10-3 and TRBJ2-3; 14 bases agree with TRBD2. Germline V gives CDR1 ENHRY, CDR2 SYGVKD. CDR3 length: 16 amino acids. The V and J ends lost 3 bases and 9 bases, in that order; junction bases with no gene match: 8. Written as DNA, the CDR3 is TGTGCCATCAGTGATAGGACTAGCGGGGGGTATGGGACGCAGTATTTT. Its protein is CAISDRTSGGYGTQYF.

This chain connects TRBV7-9 to TRBJ1-1; 7 bases agree with TRBD1. This CDR3 spans 14 amino acids. The V segment lost 3 bases and the J segment 3 bases; nucleotides outside the gene matches: 4. Germline V CDR1 and CDR2: SEHNR, FQNEAQ (reference sequence). The CDR3: CASSFWDSDTEAFF. The CDR3 DNA sequence: TGTGCCAGCAGCTTTTGGGACAGTGACACTGAAGCTTTCTTT.

Turning to this clone: A read error may account for a junction end that differs from germline. This rearrangement joins TRBV6-4 to TRBJ1-6; D ambiguous. The CDR3 contains 13 residues. Per the germline V gene, CDR1 is MRHNA and CDR2 is SNTAGT. This CDR3 reads CASSYSYNSPLHF. For the CDR3, the DNA is TGTGCCAGCAGTTACTCCTATAATTCACCCCTCCACTTT.

V is TRBV6-6 and J is TRBJ2-1; TRBD2 aligns across 11 bases. Trimming cost V 6 bases and J 11 bases; bases outside gene matches: 6. The CDR3 has 13 amino acids. Germline assignment: CDR1 MNHNY and CDR2 SVGAGI (reference sequence). The CDR3 spells CASRYGLAGQQFF. The CDR3 DNA reads TGTGCCAGCAGGTACGGACTAGCGGGTCAGCAGTTCTTC.

The chain uses TRBV10-3 and TRBJ1-6, with 10 bases identical to TRBD1. The germline V gene has CDR1 ENHRY and CDR2 SYGVKD. The CDR3 sequence is 18 residues long. Trimming removed 8 bases from V and 0 bases from J; junction bases left unmatched: 10. CDR3 in amino acids: CAIGGQGVPSSYNSPLHF. The CDR3 DNA is TGTGCCATCGGAGGACAGGGGGTACCAAGCTCCTATAATTCACCCCTCCACTTT.

The chain uses TRBV25-1 and TRBJ1-4, with D hard to call. This CDR3 is 15 amino acids long. The V end lost 6 bases, the J end lost 5 bases, and 16 bases lay between the germline ends. Germline V CDR1 and CDR2: MGHDK, SYGVNS. The CDR3 loop reads CASSAAEGLNEKLFF. In DNA, the CDR3 is TGTGCCAGCAGCGCCGCAGAGGGATTAAATGAAAAACTGTTTTTT. The full variable domain, rest sourced from reference TRBV25-1 and TRBJ1-4, is EADIYQTPRYLVIGTGKKITLECSQTMGHDKMYWYQQDPGMELHLIHYSYGVNSTEKGDLSSESTVSRIRTEHFPLTLESARPSHTSQYLCASSAAEGLNEKLFFGSGTQLSVL.